Many counts were recorded for the clone carrying this T cell receptor beta chain. Its antigen is undetermined. Authors of the study amplified TCR beta CDR3 regions from RNA transcripts. The HTBI primer set drove a first-round RT-PCR of the TCR CDR3. TCRdb reprocessed the multiplex PCR reads with MiXCR, giving one entry per CDR3 protein. The table records 500,000 to 650,000 distinct CDR3 sequences, 15% to 20% of them present only once. The data were obtained in a study of T cells in Graves' hyperthyroidism and ophthalmopathy. Study-wide context: Sampling of peripheral blood happened at initial diagnosis, prior to any treatment. General observations from the study: Ophthalmopathy got predicted by the model a median approximately 6.4 months before its onset.

Subjects with ophthalmopathy showed a Clinical Activity Score no lower than 3, a NOSPECS grade no lower than 4, and a duration shorter than 3 months. Exclusion of patients followed from uncontrolled infection, other autoimmune disease, pregnancy or lactation. Material: blood. The receptor was isolated from a woman between 18 and 30 years old with Graves' ophthalmopathy.

The CDR3 bases are TGTGCCAGCAATCCCGCTGTCTCCTACGAGCAGTACTTC. Its protein is CASNPAVSYEQYF. The genes are TRBV2 and TRBJ2-7; D gene unclear. V was trimmed by 7 bases and J by 0 bases, leaving 10 bases between them. Germline V gene data show CDR1 as SNHLY and CDR2 as FYNNEI. CDR3 length equals 13 residues.